This TCR beta chain stems from a study of blood T cell repertoires in COVID-19. Whole-study context: There were acute and convalescent COVID-19 samples, and they came from the United States, Italy and Spain. The cDNA or gDNA used as material had been derived from T cells, B-cell-depleted T cells, or PBMCs.

Those enrolled in Seattle joined during active infection and were followed longitudinally afterward. The CDR3 is made up of 14 amino acids. V gave up 4 bases and J gave up 2 bases; unmatched junction bases: 3. Germline CDR1 is SGHRS and CDR2 is YFSETQ. Authors' methods: Using reference gene primer amplification, nucleated cell counts were estimated. Sequenced by immunoSEQ multiplex PCR; TCRdb stores in-frame clones only, minus some. V, J and clone size are those of that table, while D and trimming were read from the DNA. The sample has 55,000 to 80,000 clones, roughly 78% seen once. What was sequenced was peripheral blood. This chain links TRBV5-1 with TRBJ1-2, with TRBD1 matching 9 bases. The clonotype was recovered from a man aged 60-69 years with COVID-19, enrolled during active disease. CDR3 nucleotide sequence: TGCGCCAGCAGCCTGGGGACAGGGAACTATGGCTACACCTTC. It yields the protein CASSLGTGNYGYTF.